The present T cell receptor beta chain was sequenced within a study of T cells in Graves' hyperthyroidism and ophthalmopathy. The wider study: Pretreatment peripheral blood was obtained at initial diagnosis.

The CDR3 regions of TCR beta were amplified from RNA transcripts. First-round RT-PCR targeting the TCR CDR3 was performed with the HTBI primer set. TCRdb reanalysed the multiplex PCR reads using MiXCR and keeps one entry per CDR3 protein. The repertoire has approximately 400,000 distinct CDR3 sequences, 15% to 19% of them found once; the top ten carry 28%. There are many counts of this clonotype. V shed 2 bases and J 0 bases; nucleotides not matched to a gene: 6. The germline V gene encodes CDR1 ENHRY and CDR2 SYGVKD. The CDR3 has 17 amino acids. The V call is TRBV10-3, the J call TRBJ2-2, with 7 bases fitting TRBD2. This receptor was taken from a woman aged 18-29 years with Graves' hyperthyroidism that later progressed to Graves' ophthalmopathy. Sequencing was carried out using blood. For the CDR3, the DNA is TGTGCCATCAGTGAGAATCCGACTAGCCCGAACACCGGGGAGCTGTTTTTT. This gives the protein CAISENPTSPNTGELFF.